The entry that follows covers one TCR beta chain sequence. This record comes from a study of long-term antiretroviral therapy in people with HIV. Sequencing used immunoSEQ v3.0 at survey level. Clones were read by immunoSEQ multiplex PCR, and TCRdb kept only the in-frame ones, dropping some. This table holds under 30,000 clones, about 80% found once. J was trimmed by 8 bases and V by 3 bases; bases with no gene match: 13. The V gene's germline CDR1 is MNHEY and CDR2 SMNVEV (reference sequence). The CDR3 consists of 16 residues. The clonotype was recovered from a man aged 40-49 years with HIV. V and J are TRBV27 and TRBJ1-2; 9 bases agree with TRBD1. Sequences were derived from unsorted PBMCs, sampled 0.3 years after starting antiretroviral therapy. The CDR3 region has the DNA TGTGCCAGCAGTTTCTCTACCGGGACAGGGTCTCGCGGCTACACCTTC. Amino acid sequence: CASSFSTGTGSRGYTF.